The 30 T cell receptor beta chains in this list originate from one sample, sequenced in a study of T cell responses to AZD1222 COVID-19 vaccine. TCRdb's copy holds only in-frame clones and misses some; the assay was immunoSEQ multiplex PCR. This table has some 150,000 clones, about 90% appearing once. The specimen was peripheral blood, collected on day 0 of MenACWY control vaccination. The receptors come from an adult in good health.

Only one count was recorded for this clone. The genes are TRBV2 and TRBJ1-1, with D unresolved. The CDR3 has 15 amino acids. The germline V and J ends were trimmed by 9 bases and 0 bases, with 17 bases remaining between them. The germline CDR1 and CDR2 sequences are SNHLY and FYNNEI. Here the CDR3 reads CARALEDKLNTEAFF. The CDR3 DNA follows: TGTGCCAGAGCCTTAGAAGACAAATTGAACACTGAAGCTTTCTTT.

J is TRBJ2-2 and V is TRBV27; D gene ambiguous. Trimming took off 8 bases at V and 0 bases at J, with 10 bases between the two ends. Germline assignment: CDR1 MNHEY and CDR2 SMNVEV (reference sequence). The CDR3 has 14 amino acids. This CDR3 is CASFEGPNTGELFF. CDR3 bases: TGTGCCAGCTTCGAAGGGCCGAACACCGGGGAGCTGTTTTTT.

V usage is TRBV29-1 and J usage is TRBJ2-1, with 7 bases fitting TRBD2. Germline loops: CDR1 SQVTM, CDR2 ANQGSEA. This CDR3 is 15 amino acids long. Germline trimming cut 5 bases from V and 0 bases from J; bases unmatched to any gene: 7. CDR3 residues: CSVSGTWSSYNEQFF. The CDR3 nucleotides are TGCAGCGTTAGCGGGACTTGGAGCTCCTACAATGAGCAGTTCTTC.

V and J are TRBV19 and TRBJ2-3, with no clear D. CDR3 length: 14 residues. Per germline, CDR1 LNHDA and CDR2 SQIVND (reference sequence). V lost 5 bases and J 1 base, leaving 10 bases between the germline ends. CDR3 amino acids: CASSLRPRTDTQYF. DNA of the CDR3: TGTGCCAGTAGTTTGCGACCCCGCACAGATACGCAGTATTTT.

CDR3 protein: CASSYPNPGPYEQYF. The CDR3 bases are TGTGCCAGCAGTTACCCCAACCCGGGACCCTACGAGCAGTACTTC. The chain recombines TRBV6-5 with TRBJ2-7; tentatively, D is TRBD1 or TRBD2 (5 bases each). Germline values: CDR1 MNHEY, CDR2 SVGAGI. V was trimmed by 2 bases and J by 2 bases, leaving 13 bases between them. CDR3 length equals 15 residues.

In nucleotides, the CDR3 is TGTGCCAGCAGCCAAGATCGAGGAGGCGGGAGTGGCTACGAGCAGTACTTC. Amino acids: CASSQDRGGGSGYEQYF. The V call is TRBV4-2, the J call TRBJ2-7; the match to TRBD2 covers 7 bases. The germline V gene has CDR1 LGHNA and CDR2 YNFKEQ. V was clipped by 0 bases and J by 3 bases; unmatched bases: 11. The CDR3 sequence is 17 residues long.

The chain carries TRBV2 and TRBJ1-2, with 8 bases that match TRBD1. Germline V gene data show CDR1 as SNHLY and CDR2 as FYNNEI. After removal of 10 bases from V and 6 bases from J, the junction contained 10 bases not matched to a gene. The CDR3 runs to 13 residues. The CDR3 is CATHADRGDGYTF. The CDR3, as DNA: TGTGCCACCCATGCCGACAGGGGAGATGGCTACACCTTC. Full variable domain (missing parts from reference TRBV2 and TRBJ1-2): EPEVTQTPSHQVTQMGQEVILRCVPISNHLYFYWYRQILGQKVEFLVSFYNNEISEKSEIFDDQFSVERPDGSNFTLKIRSTKLEDSAMYFCATHADRGDGYTFGSGTRLTVV.

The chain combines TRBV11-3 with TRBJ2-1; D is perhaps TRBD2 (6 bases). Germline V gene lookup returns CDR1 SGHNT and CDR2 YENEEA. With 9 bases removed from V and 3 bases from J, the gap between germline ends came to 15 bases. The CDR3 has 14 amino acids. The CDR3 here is CASRAGTLYNEQFF. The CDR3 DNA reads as TGTGCCAGTAGGGCAGGGACTCTCTACAATGAGCAGTTCTTC.

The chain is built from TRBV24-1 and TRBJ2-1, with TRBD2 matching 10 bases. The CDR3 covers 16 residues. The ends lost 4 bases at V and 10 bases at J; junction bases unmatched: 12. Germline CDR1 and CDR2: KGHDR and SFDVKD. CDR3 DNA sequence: TGTGCCACCAGTGACACTAGCGGGACTGATAGGGGAGAGCAGTTCTTC. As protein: CATSDTSGTDRGEQFF.

CDR3 amino acids: CASSSRDREPGGEAFF. In nucleotides, the CDR3 is TGTGCCAGCAGCTCCCGGGACAGGGAGCCGGGGGGTGAAGCTTTCTTT. V usage is TRBV5-4 and J usage is TRBJ1-1; 9 nucleotides line up with TRBD1. This CDR3 comprises 16 residues. CDR1 SGHNT and CDR2 YYREEE come from the germline V gene (reference sequence). Trimming cost V 3 bases and J 7 bases; bases outside gene matches: 13. The full variable domain, in which reference TRBV5-4 and TRBJ1-1 provide the parts outside the CDR3, is ETGVTQSPTHLIKTRGQQVTLRCSSQSGHNTVSWYQQALGQGPQFIFQYYREEENGRGNFPPRFSGLQFPNYSSELNVNALELDDSALYLCASSSRDREPGGEAFFGQGTRLTVV.

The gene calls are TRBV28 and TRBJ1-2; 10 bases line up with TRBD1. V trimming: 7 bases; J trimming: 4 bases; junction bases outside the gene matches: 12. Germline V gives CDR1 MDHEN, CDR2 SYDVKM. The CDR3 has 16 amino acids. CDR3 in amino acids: CASTLADRGPSYGYTF. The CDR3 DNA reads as TGTGCCAGCACCTTGGCCGACAGGGGGCCCAGCTATGGCTACACCTTC.

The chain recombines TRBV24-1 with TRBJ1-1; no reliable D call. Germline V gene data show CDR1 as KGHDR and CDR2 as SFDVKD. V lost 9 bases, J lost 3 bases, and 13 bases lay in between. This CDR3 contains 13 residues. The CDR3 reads CATRTHRDTEAFF. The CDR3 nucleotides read TGTGCCACCCGAACTCACAGAGACACTGAAGCTTTCTTT.

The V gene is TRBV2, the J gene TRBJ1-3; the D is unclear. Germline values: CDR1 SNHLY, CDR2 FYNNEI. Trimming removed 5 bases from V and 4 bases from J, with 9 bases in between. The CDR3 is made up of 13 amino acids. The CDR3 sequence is CASSRTLGNTIYF. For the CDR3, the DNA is TGTGCCAGCAGTCGGACGTTAGGAAACACCATATATTTT.

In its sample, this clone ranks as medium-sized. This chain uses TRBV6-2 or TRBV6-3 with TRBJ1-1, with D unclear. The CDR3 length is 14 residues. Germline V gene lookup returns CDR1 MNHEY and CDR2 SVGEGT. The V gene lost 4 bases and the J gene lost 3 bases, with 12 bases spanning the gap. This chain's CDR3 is CASSLQSGYTEAFF. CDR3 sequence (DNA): TGTGCCAGCAGTTTGCAATCGGGGTACACTGAAGCTTTCTTT.

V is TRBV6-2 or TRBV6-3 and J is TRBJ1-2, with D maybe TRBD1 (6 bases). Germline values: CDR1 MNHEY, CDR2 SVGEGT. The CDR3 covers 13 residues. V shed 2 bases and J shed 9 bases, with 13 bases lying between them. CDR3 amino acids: CASSYTGIESYTF. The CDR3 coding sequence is TGTGCCAGCAGTTACACAGGGATCGAAAGCTACACCTTC.

CDR3: CASSVGLAGDSIHEQYF. In DNA form, the CDR3 reads TGTGCCAGCAGCGTAGGGCTAGCGGGAGATTCTATCCACGAGCAGTACTTC. The chain uses TRBV9 and TRBJ2-7, with 10 bases fitting TRBD2. The CDR3 spans 17 residues. The germline V gene encodes CDR1 SGDLS and CDR2 YYNGEE. Trimming took 0 bases from V and 5 from J; bases not matched to a gene: 11.

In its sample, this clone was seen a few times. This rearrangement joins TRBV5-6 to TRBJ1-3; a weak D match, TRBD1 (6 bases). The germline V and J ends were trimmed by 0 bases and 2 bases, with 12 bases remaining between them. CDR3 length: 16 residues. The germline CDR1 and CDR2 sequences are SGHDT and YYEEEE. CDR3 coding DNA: TGTGCCAGCAGCTTGGTGGGGGCTAAGACTGGAAACACCATATATTTT. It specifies CASSLVGAKTGNTIYF.

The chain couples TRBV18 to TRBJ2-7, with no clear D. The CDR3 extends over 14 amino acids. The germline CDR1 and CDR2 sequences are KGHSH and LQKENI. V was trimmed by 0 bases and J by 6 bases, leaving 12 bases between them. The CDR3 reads CASSPPDPEREQYF. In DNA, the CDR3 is TGTGCCAGCTCACCACCGGACCCGGAACGCGAGCAGTACTTC. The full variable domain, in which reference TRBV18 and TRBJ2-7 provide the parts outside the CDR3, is NAGVMQNPRHLVRRRGQEARLRCSPMKGHSHVYWYRQLPEEGLKFMVYLQKENIIDESGMPKERFSAEFPKEGPSILRIQQVVRGDSAAYFCASSPPDPEREQYFGPGTRLTVT.

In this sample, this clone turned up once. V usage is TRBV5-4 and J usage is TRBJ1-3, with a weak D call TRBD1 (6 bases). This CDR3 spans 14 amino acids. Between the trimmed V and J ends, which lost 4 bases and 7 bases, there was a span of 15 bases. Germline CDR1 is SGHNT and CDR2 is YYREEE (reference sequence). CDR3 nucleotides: TGTGCCAGCAGCCCCTGGGGAAGGGGGAACACCATATATTTT. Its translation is CASSPWGRGNTIYF. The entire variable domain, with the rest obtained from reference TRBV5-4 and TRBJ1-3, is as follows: ETGVTQSPTHLIKTRGQQVTLRCSSQSGHNTVSWYQQALGQGPQFIFQYYREEENGRGNFPPRFSGLQFPNYSSELNVNALELDDSALYLCASSPWGRGNTIYFGEGSWLTVV.

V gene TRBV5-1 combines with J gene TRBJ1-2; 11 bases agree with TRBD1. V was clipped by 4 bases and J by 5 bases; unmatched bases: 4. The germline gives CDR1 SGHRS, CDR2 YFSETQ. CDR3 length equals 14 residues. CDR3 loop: CASSVGQGAYGYTF. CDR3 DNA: TGCGCCAGCAGCGTCGGACAGGGGGCTTATGGCTACACCTTC.

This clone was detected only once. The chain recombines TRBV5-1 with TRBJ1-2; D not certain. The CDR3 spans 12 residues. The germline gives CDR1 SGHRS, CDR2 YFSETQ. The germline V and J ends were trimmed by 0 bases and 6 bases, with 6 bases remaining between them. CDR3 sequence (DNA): TGCGCCAGCAGCTTGGACACAAATGGCTACACCTTC. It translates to CASSLDTNGYTF.

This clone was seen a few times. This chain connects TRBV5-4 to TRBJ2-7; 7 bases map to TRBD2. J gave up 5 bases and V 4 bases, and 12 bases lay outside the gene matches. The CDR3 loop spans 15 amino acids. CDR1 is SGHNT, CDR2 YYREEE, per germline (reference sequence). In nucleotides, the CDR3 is TGTGCCAGCAGCCCTACCCCGACTAGCAGCCACGAGCAGTACGTC. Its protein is CASSPTPTSSHEQYV.

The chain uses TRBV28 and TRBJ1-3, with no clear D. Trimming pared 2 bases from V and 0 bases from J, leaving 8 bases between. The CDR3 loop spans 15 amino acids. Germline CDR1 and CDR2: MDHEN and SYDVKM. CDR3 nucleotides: TGTGCCAGCAGTTTAGGCTCGGTCTCTGGAAACACCATATATTTT. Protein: CASSLGSVSGNTIYF.

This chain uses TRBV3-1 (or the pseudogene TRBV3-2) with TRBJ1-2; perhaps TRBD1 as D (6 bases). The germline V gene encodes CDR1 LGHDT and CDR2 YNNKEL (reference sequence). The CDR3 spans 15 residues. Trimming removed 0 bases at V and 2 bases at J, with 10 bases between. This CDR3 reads CASSQEGTGNYGYTF. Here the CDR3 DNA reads TGTGCCAGCAGCCAAGAGGGAACAGGGAACTATGGCTACACCTTC.

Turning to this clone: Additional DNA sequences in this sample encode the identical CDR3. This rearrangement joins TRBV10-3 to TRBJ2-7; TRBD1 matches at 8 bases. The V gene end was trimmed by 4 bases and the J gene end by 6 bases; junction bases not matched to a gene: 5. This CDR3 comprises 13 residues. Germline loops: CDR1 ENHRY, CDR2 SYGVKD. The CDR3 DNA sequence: TGTGCCATCAGTGGTCTACAGGGGGGCGAGCAGTACGTC. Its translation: CAISGLQGGEQYV.

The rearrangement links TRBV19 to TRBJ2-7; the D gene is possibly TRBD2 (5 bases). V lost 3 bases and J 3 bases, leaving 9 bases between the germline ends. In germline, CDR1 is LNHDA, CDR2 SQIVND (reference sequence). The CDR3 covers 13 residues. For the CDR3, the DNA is TGTGCCAGTAGTATCACGGGGATCTACGAGCAGTACTTC. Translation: CASSITGIYEQYF.

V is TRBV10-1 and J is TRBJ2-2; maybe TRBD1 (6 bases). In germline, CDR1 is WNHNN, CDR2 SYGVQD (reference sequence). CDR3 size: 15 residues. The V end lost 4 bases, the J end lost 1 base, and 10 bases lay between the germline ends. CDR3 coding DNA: TGCGCCAGCAGTGCCCCGGACAGGAACACCGGGGAGCTGTTTTTT. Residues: CASSAPDRNTGELFF.

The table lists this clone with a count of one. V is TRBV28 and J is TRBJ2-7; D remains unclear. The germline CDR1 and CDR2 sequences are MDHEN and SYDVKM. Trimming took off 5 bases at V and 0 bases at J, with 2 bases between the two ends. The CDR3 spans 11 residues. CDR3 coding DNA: TGTGCCAGCAGTGGCTCCTACGAGCAGTACGTC. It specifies CASSGSYEQYV.

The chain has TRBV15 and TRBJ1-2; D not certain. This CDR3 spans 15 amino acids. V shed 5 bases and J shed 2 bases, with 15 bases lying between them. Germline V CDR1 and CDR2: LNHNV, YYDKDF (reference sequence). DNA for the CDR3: TGTGCCACCAGCCGTTCGATGACGGAGAACTATGGCTACACCTTC. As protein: CATSRSMTENYGYTF.

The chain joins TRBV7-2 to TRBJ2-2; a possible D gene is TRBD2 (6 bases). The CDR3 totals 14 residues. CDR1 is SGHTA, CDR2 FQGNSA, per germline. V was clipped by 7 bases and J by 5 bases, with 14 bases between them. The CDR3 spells CASKSWGETGELFF. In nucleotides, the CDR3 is TGTGCCAGCAAATCATGGGGGGAGACCGGGGAGCTGTTTTTT.